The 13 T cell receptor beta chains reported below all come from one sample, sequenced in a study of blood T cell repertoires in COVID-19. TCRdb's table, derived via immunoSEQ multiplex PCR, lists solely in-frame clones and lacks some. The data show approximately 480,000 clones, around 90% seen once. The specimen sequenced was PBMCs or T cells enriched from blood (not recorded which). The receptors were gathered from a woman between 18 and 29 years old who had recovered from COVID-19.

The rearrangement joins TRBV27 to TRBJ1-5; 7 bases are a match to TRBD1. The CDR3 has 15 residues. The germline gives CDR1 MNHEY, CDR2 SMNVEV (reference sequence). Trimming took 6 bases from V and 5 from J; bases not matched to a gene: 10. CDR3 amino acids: CASSPIGTVDQPQHF. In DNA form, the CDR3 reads TGTGCCAGCAGCCCAATCGGGACAGTCGATCAGCCCCAGCATTTT.

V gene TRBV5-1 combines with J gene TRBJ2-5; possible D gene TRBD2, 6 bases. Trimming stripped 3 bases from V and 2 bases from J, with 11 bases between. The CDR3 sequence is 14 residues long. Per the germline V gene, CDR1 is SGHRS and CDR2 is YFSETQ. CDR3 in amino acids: CASSSGGGQETQYF. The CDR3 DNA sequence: TGCGCCAGCAGCTCCGGGGGAGGTCAAGAGACCCAGTACTTC.

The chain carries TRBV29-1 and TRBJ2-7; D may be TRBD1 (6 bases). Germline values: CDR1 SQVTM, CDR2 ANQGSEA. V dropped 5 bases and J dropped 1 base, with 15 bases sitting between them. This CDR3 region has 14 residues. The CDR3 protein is CSVCIYRESYEQYF. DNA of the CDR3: TGCAGCGTTTGCATTTACAGGGAGTCCTACGAGCAGTACTTC.

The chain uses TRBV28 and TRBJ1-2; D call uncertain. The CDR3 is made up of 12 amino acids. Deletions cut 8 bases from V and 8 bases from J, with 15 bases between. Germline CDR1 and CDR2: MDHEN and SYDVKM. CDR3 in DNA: TGTGCCAGCCACAAGATGGTGAAGGGCTACACCTTC. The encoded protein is CASHKMVKGYTF.

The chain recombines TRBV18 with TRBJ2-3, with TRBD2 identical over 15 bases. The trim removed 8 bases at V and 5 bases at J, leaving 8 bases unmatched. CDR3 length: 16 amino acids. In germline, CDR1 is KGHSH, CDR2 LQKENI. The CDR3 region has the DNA TGTGCCAGCGCCGGACTAGCGGGGGGGCCAGGAGATACGCAGTATTTT. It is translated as CASAGLAGGPGDTQYF.

CDR3 region: CASSLTDQQGYEQYF. CDR3 DNA sequence: TGCGCCAGCAGCCTAACGGACCAACAGGGTTACGAGCAGTACTTC. The genes are TRBV4-1 and TRBJ2-7, with D possibly TRBD1 on 6 matching bases. V lost 4 bases to trimming and J lost 4 bases, with 17 bases between them. CDR1 is MGHRA and CDR2 is YSYEKL in the germline V gene. CDR3 length equals 15 residues.

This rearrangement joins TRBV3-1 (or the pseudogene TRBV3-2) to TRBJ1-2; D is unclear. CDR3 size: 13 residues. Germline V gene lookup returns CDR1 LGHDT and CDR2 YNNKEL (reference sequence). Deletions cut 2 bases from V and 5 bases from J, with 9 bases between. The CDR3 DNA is TGTGCCAGCAGCCAATTGACTGAGTATGGCTACACCTTC. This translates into CASSQLTEYGYTF.

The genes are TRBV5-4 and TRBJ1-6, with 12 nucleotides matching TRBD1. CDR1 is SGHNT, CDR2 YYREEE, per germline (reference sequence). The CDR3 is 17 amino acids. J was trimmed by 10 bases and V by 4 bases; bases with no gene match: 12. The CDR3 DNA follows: TGTGCCAGCAGCGCCTCGGGACAGGGGGCGATCGAGTCACCCCTCCACTTT. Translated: CASSASGQGAIESPLHF. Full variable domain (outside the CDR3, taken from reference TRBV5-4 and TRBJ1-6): ETGVTQSPTHLIKTRGQQVTLRCSSQSGHNTVSWYQQALGQGPQFIFQYYREEENGRGNFPPRFSGLQFPNYSSELNVNALELDDSALYLCASSASGQGAIESPLHFGNGTRLTVT.

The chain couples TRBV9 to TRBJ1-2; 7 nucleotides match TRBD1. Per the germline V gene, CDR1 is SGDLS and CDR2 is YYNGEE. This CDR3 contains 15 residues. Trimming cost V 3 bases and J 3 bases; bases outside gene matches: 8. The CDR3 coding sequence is TGTGCCAGCAGCGCCCTAGGACAGGAAGACTATGGCTACACCTTC. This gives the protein CASSALGQEDYGYTF.

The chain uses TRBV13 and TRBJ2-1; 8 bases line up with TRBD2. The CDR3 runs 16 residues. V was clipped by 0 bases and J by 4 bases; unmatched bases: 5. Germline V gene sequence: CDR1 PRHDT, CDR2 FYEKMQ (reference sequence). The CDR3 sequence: CASSLGRVAGYNEQFF. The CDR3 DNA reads TGTGCCAGCAGCTTAGGAAGAGTAGCGGGGTACAATGAGCAGTTCTTC.

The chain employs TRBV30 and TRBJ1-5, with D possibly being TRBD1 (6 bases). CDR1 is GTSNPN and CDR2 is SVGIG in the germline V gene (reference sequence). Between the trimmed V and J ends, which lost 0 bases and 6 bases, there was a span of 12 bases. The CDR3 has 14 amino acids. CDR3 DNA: TGTGCCTGGAGTGTAGGGACAACAAGTCAGCCCCAGCATTTT. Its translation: CAWSVGTTSQPQHF.

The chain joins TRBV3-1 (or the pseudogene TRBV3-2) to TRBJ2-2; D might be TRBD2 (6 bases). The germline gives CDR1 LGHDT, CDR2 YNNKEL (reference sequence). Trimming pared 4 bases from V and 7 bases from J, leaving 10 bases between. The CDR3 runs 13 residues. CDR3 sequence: CASSPSSVGELFF. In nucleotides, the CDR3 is TGTGCCAGCAGCCCTTCTAGCGTCGGGGAGCTGTTTTTT.

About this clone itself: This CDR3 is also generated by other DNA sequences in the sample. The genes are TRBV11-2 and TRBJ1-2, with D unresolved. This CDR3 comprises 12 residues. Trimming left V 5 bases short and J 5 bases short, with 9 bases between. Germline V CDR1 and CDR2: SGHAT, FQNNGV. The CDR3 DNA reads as TGTGCCAGCAGCCCAGAGGGATATGGCTACACCTTC. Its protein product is CASSPEGYGYTF.